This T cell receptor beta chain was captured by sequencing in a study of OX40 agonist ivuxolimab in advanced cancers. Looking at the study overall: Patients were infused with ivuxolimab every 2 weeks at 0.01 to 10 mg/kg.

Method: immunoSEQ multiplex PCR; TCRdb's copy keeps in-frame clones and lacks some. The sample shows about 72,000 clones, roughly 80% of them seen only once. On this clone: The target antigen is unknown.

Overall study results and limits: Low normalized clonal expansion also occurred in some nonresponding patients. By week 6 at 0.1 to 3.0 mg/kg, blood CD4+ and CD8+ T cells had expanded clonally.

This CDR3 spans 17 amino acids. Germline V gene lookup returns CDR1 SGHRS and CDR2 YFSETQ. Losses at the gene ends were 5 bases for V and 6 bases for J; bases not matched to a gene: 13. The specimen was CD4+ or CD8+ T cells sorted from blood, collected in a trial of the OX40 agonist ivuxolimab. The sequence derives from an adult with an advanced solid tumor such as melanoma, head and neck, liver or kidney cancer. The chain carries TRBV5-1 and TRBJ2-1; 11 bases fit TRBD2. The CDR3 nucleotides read TGCGCCAGCAGTATCGGGATCCTAGCGGGAGGCTTCAATGAGCAGTTCTTC. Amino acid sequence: CASSIGILAGGFNEQFF. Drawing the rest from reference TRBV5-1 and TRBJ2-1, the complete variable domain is KAGVTQTPRYLIKTRGQQVTLSCSPISGHRSVSWYQQTPGQGLQFLFEYFSETQRNKGNFPGRFSGRQFSNSRSEMNVSTLELGDSALYLCASSIGILAGGFNEQFFGPGTRLTVL.